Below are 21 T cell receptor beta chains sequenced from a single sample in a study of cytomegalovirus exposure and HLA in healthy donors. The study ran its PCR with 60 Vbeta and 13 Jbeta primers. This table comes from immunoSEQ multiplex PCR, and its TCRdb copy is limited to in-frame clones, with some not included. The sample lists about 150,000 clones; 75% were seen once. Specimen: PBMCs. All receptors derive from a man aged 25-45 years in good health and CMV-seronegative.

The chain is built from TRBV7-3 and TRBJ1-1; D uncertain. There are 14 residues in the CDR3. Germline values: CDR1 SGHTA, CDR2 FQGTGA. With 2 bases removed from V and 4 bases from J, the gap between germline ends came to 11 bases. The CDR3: CASSLGVSGTEAFF. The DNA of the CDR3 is TGTGCCAGCAGCTTAGGGGTAAGCGGCACTGAAGCTTTCTTT.

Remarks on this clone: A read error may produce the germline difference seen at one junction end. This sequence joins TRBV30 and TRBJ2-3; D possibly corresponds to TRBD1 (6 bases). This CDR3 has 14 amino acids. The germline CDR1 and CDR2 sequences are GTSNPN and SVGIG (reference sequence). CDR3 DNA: TGTGCCGGGAGTGTGGGACAAAACACAGATACGCAGTATTTT. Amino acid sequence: CAGSVGQNTDTQYF. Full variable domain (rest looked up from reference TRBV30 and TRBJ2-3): SQTIHQWPATLVQPVGSPLSLECTVEGTSNPNLYWYRQAAGRGLQLLFYSVGIGQISSEVPQNLSASRPQDRQFILSSKKLLLSDSGFYLCAGSVGQNTDTQYFGPGTRLTVL.

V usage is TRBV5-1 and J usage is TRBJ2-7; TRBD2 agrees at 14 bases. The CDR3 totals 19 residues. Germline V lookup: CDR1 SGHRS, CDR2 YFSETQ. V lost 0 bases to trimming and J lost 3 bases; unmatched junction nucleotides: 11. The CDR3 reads CASSLGGTSGRRIDYEQYF. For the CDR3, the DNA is TGCGCCAGCAGCTTGGGTGGGACTAGCGGGAGAAGAATCGACTACGAGCAGTACTTC.

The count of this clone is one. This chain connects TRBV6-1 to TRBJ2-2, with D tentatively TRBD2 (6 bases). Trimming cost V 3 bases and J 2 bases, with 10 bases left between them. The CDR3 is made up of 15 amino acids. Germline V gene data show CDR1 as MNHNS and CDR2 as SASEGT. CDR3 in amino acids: CASSDLAFNTGELFF. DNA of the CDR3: TGTGCCAGCAGTGATCTAGCGTTCAACACCGGGGAGCTGTTTTTT.

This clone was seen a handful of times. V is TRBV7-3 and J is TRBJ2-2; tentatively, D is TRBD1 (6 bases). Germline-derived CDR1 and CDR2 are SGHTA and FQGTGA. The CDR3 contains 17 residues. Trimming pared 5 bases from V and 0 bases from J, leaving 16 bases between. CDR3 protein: CASSPSRAGANTGELFF. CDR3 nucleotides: TGTGCCAGCAGCCCTAGTCGGGCAGGGGCGAACACCGGGGAGCTGTTTTTT.

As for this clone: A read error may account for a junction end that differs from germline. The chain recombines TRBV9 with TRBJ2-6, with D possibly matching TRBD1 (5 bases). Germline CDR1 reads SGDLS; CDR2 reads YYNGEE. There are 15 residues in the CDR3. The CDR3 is CASSADSSGANGLTF. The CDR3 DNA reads TGTGCCAGCAGCGCTGACTCTTCTGGGGCCAACGGCCTGACTTTC.

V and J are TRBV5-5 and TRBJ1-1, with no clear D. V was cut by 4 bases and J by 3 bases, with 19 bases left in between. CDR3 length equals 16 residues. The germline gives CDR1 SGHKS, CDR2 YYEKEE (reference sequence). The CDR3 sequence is CASSQSPHSLHTEAFF. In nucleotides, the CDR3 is TGTGCCAGCAGCCAATCTCCCCACAGCCTTCACACTGAAGCTTTCTTT.

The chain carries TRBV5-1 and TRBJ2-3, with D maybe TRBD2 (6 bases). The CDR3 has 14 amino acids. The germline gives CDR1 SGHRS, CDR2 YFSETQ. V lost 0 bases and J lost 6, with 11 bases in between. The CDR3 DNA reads TGCGCCAGCAGCTTGGGGGGACTCCCGGATACGCAGTATTTT. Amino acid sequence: CASSLGGLPDTQYF. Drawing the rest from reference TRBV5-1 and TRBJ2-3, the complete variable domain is KAGVTQTPRYLIKTRGQQVTLSCSPISGHRSVSWYQQTPGQGLQFLFEYFSETQRNKGNFPGRFSGRQFSNSRSEMNVSTLELGDSALYLCASSLGGLPDTQYFGPGTRLTVL.

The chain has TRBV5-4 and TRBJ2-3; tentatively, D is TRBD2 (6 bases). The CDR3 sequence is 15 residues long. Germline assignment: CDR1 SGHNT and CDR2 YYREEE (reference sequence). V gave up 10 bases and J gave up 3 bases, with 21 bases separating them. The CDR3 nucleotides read TGTGCCGCCAGGGACGGGAGAGAGTTTACAGATACGCAGTATTTT. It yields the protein CAARDGREFTDTQYF.

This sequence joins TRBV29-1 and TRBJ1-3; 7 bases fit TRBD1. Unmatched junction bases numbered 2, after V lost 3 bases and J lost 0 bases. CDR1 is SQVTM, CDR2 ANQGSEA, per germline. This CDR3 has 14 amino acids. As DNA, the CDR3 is TGCAGCGTTGAGACAGGGAACTCTGGAAACACCATATATTTT. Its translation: CSVETGNSGNTIYF. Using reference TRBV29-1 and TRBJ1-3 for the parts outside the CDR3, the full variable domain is SAVISQKPSRDICQRGTSLTIQCQVDSQVTMMFWYRQQPGQSLTLIATANQGSEATYESGFVIDKFPISRPNLTFSTLTVSNMSPEDSSIYLCSVETGNSGNTIYFGEGSWLTVV.

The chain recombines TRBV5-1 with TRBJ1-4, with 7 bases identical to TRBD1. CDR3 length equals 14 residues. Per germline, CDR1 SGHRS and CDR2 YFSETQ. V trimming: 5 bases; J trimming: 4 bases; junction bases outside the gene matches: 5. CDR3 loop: CASRTGTVNEKLFF. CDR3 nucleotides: TGCGCCAGCAGGACCGGGACAGTTAATGAAAAACTGTTTTTT.

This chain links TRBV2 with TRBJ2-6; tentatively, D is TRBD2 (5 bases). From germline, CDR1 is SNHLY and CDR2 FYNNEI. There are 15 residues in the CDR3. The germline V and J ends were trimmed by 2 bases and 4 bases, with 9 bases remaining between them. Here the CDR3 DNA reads TGTGCCAGCAGTGAATCGGGGTTCGGGGCCAACGTCCTGACTTTC. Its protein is CASSESGFGANVLTF.

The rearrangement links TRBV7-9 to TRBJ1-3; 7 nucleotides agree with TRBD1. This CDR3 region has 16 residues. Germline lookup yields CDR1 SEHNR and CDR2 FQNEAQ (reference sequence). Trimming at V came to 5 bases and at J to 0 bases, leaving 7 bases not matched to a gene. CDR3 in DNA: TGTGCCAGCAGCGGGGACAGCCCGAGCTCTGGAAACACCATATATTTT. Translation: CASSGDSPSSGNTIYF. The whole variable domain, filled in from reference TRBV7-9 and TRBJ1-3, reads DTGVSQNPRHKITKRGQNVTFRCDPISEHNRLYWYRQTLGQGPEFLTYFQNEAQLEKSRLLSDRFSAERPKGSFSTLEIQRTEQGDSAMYLCASSGDSPSSGNTIYFGEGSWLTVV.

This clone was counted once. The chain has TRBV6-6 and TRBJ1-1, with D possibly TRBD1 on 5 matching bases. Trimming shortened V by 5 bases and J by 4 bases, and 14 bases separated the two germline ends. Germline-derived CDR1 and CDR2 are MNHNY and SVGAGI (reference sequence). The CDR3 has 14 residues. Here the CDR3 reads CASSRQGMGTEAFF. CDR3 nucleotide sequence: TGTGCCAGCAGTCGTCAGGGTATGGGCACTGAAGCTTTCTTT.

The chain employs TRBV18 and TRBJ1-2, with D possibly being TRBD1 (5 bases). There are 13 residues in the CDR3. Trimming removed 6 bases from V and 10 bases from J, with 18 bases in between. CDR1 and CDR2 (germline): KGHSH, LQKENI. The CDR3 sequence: CASSQTGDGIYTF. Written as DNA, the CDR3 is TGTGCCAGCTCCCAAACGGGGGACGGGATCTACACCTTC. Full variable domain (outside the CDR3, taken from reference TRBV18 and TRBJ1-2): NAGVMQNPRHLVRRRGQEARLRCSPMKGHSHVYWYRQLPEEGLKFMVYLQKENIIDESGMPKERFSAEFPKEGPSILRIQQVVRGDSAAYFCASSQTGDGIYTFGSGTRLTVV.

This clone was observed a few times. CDR3 residues: CASSRTGVIEKLFF. The CDR3 region has the DNA TGTGCCAGCAGCCGGACAGGGGTCATCGAAAAACTGTTTTTT. This chain uses TRBV5-8 with TRBJ1-4; 9 bases are shared with TRBD1. J was trimmed by 8 bases and V by 4 bases; bases with no gene match: 6. From germline, CDR1 is SGHTS and CDR2 YDEGEE. CDR3 length equals 14 residues.

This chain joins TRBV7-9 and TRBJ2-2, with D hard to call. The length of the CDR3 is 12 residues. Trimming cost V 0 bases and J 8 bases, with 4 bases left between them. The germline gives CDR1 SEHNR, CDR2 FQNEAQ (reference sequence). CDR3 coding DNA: TGTGCCAGCAGCTTAGCCTCTGGGGAGCTGTTTTTT. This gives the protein CASSLASGELFF. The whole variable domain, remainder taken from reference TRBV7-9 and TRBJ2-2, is DTGVSQNPRHKITKRGQNVTFRCDPISEHNRLYWYRQTLGQGPEFLTYFQNEAQLEKSRLLSDRFSAERPKGSFSTLEIQRTEQGDSAMYLCASSLASGELFFGEGSRLTVL.

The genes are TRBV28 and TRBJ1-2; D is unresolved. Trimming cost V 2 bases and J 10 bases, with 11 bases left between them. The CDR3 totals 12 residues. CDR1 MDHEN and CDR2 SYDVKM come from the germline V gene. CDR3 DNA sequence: TGTGCCAGCAGTTTACGGGAGGGAGACTACACCTTC. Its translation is CASSLREGDYTF.

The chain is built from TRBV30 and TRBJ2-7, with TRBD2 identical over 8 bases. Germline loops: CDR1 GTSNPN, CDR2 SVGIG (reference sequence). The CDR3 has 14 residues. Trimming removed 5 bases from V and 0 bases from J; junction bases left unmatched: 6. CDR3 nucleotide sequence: TGTGCCTGGGGGAGCGGGAGACCCTCCTACGAGCAGTACTTC. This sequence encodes CAWGSGRPSYEQYF.

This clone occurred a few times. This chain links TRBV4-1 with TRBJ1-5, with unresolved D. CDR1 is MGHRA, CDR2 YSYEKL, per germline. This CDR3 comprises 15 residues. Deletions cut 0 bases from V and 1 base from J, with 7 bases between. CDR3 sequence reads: CASSQESGSNQPQHF. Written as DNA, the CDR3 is TGCGCCAGCAGCCAAGAGTCGGGAAGCAATCAGCCCCAGCATTTT.

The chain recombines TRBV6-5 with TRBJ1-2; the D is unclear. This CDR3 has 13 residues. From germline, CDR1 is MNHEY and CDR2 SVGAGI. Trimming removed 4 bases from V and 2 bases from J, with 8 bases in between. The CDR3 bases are TGTGCCAGCAGTTTGAGGCAGAACTATGGCTACACCTTC. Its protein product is CASSLRQNYGYTF.